This TCR beta chain was identified during a study of OX40 agonist ivuxolimab in advanced cancers. Whole-study context: An anti-OX40 (CD134) antibody with agonistic activity, ivuxolimab, was administered to patients. Study results and limitations: Low normalized clonal expansion also occurred in some nonresponding patients.

Comments on this clone: The antigen remains undetermined.

CDR3 size: 15 residues. Germline-derived CDR1 and CDR2 are LGHNA and YSLEER. The V and J ends lost 1 base and 5 bases respectively, with 15 bases between them. Libraries were prepared by immunoSEQ multiplex PCR; TCRdb keeps only in-frame clonotypes and omits some of them. Altogether roughly 89,000 clones are present, approximately 90% being singletons, with the ten largest covering roughly 0.32%. The source is an adult with an advanced solid tumor such as melanoma, head and neck, liver or kidney cancer. V usage is TRBV4-3 and J usage is TRBJ2-7; D might be TRBD2 (6 bases). Sequenced here: CD4+ or CD8+ T cells sorted from blood, sampled in a trial of the OX40 agonist ivuxolimab. CDR3 sequence (DNA): TGCGCCAGCAGCCAAGTTTGGCTAGCGCTACACGAGCAGTACTTC. Protein product: CASSQVWLALHEQYF.